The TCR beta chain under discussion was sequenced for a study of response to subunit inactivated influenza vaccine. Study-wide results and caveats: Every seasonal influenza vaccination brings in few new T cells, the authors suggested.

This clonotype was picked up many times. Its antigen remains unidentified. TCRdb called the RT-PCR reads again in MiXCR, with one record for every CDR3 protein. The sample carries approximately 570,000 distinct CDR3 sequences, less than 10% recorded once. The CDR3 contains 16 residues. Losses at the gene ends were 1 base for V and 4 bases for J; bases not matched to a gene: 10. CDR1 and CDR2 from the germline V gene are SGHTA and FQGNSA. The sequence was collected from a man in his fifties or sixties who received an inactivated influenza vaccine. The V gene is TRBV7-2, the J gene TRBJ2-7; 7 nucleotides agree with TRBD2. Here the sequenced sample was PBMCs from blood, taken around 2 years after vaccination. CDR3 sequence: CASSLERASGFYEQYF. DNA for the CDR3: TGTGCCAGCAGCTTAGAAAGGGCTAGCGGCTTTTACGAGCAGTACTTC.